The 25 T cell receptor beta chains below all came from one sample that was sequenced in a study of blood T cells in healthy people across ages (dated by TCRdb to 2014 to 2015). The library was built by means of 5' RACE. TCRdb names Illumina HiSeq 2500 as the instrument used. A second PCR of about 6 to 11 cycles was run with a J-beta primer mix and a sample-barcoded 5' primer. Clones were called with MiXCR by TCRdb after fastp trimmed the public reads at Q25, and only in-frame beta chains were retained. Every CDR3 protein is listed once, alongside the most common genes and DNA of its rows. The sample table records hundreds of thousands of distinct CDR3 sequences; approximately 52% of these occur just once. The ten largest make up roughly 12% of the sample. What was sequenced was blood. These receptors were obtained from a woman older than 75 in good health.

Comment on this clonotype: Possible read error: a much larger clone is one base away. The chain has TRBV9 and TRBJ2-1; D is undetermined. The germline gives CDR1 SGDLS, CDR2 YYNGEE. The CDR3 covers 16 residues. V was shortened by 0 bases and J by 7 bases, with 17 bases between the two germline ends. The CDR3 loop is CASSVGGVGTVNEQFF. As DNA, the CDR3 is TGTGCCAGCAGCGTAGGAGGTGTAGGAACGGTAAATGAGCAGTTCTTC.

This clonotype was seen ten or more times. This chain uses TRBV9 with TRBJ2-1; D remains ambiguous. The CDR3 is 13 residues long. V was trimmed by 4 bases and J by 7 bases, leaving 12 bases between them. Germline assignment: CDR1 SGDLS and CDR2 YYNGEE. The CDR3 DNA is TGTGCCAGCAGCCCCCGTCAACGGAATGAGCAGTTCTTC. Its translation is CASSPRQRNEQFF.

The V call is TRBV21-1, the J call TRBJ2-6; TRBD2, as called in the table, went unchecked against the DNA. TRBV21-1 is a recognized pseudogene. The CDR3 spans 16 residues. CDR3 nucleotides: TGTGCCAGCGGGCTAGCGGGAGGATTTGGGGCCAACGTCCTGACTTTC. It translates to CASGLAGGFGANVLTF.

The chain employs TRBV7-8 and TRBJ1-5; 9 nucleotides match TRBD1. Germline CDR1 is SGHVS and CDR2 is FQNEAQ. The CDR3 loop spans 15 amino acids. The junction had 5 bases not matched to a gene; V was cut back by 4 bases and J by 4 bases. CDR3 loop: CASSSVGQGNQPQHF. DNA of the CDR3: TGTGCCAGCAGCTCCGTCGGACAGGGGAATCAGCCCCAGCATTTT. The entire variable domain, with the rest obtained from reference TRBV7-8 and TRBJ1-5, is as follows: GAGVSQSPRYKVAKRGQDVALRCDPISGHVSLFWYQQALGQGPEFLTYFQNEAQLDKSGLPSDRFFAERPEGSVSTLKIQRTQQEDSAVYLCASSSVGQGNQPQHFGDGTRLSIL.

This clonotype appeared once. This sequence joins TRBV28 and TRBJ2-3; TRBD2 is a possible D gene (6 bases). Between the trimmed V and J ends, which lost 7 bases and 2 bases, there was a span of 13 bases. The germline gives CDR1 MDHEN, CDR2 SYDVKM. The CDR3 has 14 residues. The DNA of the CDR3 is TGTGCCAGCACCGTCGGGAGTCACACAGATACGCAGTATTTT. This translates into CASTVGSHTDTQYF.

CDR3 nucleotide sequence: TGTGCCAGCAGTCTTCCGGGACAGGGTAGGGAAAAGTACTTC. Protein sequence: CASSLPGQGREKYF. The V and J genes are TRBV28 and TRBJ2-4; 9 bases map to TRBD1. CDR1 is MDHEN and CDR2 is SYDVKM in the germline V gene. Losses at the gene ends were 5 bases for V and 14 bases for J; bases not matched to a gene: 13. The CDR3 sequence is 14 residues long.

This clonotype was counted only a few times. The chain uses TRBV2 and TRBJ2-7; the D is unclear. In germline, CDR1 is SNHLY, CDR2 FYNNEI. V lost 0 bases to trimming and J lost 0 bases, with 6 bases between them. This CDR3 is built from 14 residues. The CDR3: CASSEAPSSYEQYF. As DNA, the CDR3 is TGTGCCAGCAGTGAAGCACCTAGCTCCTACGAGCAGTACTTC.

This clonotype has ten or more counts. The J gene is TRBJ2-1, the V gene TRBV2; 12 bases map to TRBD2. The CDR3 extends over 16 amino acids. Germline V lookup: CDR1 SNHLY, CDR2 FYNNEI. Trimming at V came to 6 bases and at J to 0 bases, leaving 3 bases not matched to a gene. CDR3 region: CASRQTSGSSYNEQFF. CDR3 nucleotides: TGTGCCAGCAGGCAGACTAGCGGGAGCTCCTACAATGAGCAGTTCTTC.

This clonotype showed up just a few times. The chain recombines TRBV28 with TRBJ2-2, with D possibly TRBD1 on 5 matching bases. The CDR3 loop spans 13 amino acids. Trimming stripped 6 bases from V and 2 bases from J, with 7 bases between. Germline V gene lookup returns CDR1 MDHEN and CDR2 SYDVKM. The CDR3: CASRDTNTGELFF. CDR3 sequence (DNA): TGTGCCAGCAGGGACACCAACACCGGGGAGCTGTTTTTT.

The chain carries TRBV7-9 and TRBJ2-1; 8 bases match TRBD1. Per germline, CDR1 SEHNR and CDR2 FQNEAQ (reference sequence). The CDR3 sequence is 15 residues long. V was clipped by 2 bases and J by 10 bases; unmatched bases: 10. The DNA for the CDR3 is TGTGCCAGCAGCTTACCCGGGACAGGTAAAAAGGAGCAGTTCTTC. Residues: CASSLPGTGKKEQFF.

This rearrangement joins TRBV10-3 to TRBJ2-7; 8 bases agree with TRBD2. The CDR3 has 14 amino acids. The germline CDR1 and CDR2 sequences are ENHRY and SYGVKD. J gave up 12 bases and V 0 bases, and 10 bases lay outside the gene matches. CDR3 coding DNA: TGTGCCATCAGTGAGTCTAGCGGGGTCAATGTCGGGTACTTC. It is translated as CAISESSGVNVGYF.

The chain couples TRBV11-3 to TRBJ2-1; the D is unclear. Trimming removed 5 bases from V and 3 bases from J, with 8 bases in between. The CDR3 is 13 residues long. CDR1 and CDR2 (germline): SGHNT, YENEEA. The CDR3 nucleotides read TGTGCCAGCAGCAACCTGGGCTACAATGAGCAGTTCTTC. This translates into CASSNLGYNEQFF.

This clonotype appeared many times. The chain uses TRBV29-1 and TRBJ2-2; 11 bases fit TRBD1. Per germline, CDR1 SQVTM and CDR2 ANQGSEA. The V and J ends lost 6 bases and 7 bases, in that order; junction bases with no gene match: 4. The CDR3 consists of 13 residues. The CDR3 region has the DNA TGCAGCGTCGGACAGGGGGCAGACGGGGAGCTGTTTTTT. As protein: CSVGQGADGELFF.

V and J are TRBV28 and TRBJ2-5; TRBD2 agrees at 13 bases. Trimming at V came to 6 bases and at J to 5 bases, leaving 9 bases not matched to a gene. The CDR3 runs to 16 residues. Germline V gives CDR1 MDHEN, CDR2 SYDVKM. The CDR3 DNA is TGTGCCAGCAGCTACACTAGCGGGGGGGCCCGGGAGACCCAGTACTTC. Its translation: CASSYTSGGARETQYF.

Ten or more counts support this clonotype. This chain uses TRBV20-1 with TRBJ2-1, with a weak D call TRBD2 (5 bases). Germline loops: CDR1 DFQATT, CDR2 SNEGSKA (reference sequence). V was shortened by 6 bases and J by 0 bases, with 15 bases between the two germline ends. The CDR3 is made up of 15 amino acids. This chain's CDR3 is CSARNPAGSYNEQFF. The CDR3 nucleotides read TGCAGTGCCCGAAATCCGGCGGGCTCCTACAATGAGCAGTTCTTC.

V is TRBV15 and J is TRBJ2-4, with D unclear. The J call could be wrong; TRBJ2-7 is a better fit for the DNA end. This CDR3 has 13 residues. The germline V gene has CDR1 LNHNV and CDR2 YYDKDF (reference sequence). The CDR3 sequence is CATRSKSSYEQYF. CDR3 DNA: TGTGCCACCAGATCAAAGAGCTCCTACGAGCAGTACTTC.

Many counts were recorded for this clonotype. The chain uses TRBV28 and TRBJ2-7, with 8 bases identical to TRBD2. Germline CDR1 reads MDHEN; CDR2 reads SYDVKM. The CDR3 is 15 residues long. J lost 3 bases, V lost 4 bases, and 8 bases had no gene match. The CDR3 loop is CASSSTLAGYYEQYF. The CDR3 DNA sequence: TGTGCCAGCAGTTCCACATTAGCGGGATACTACGAGCAGTACTTC. Full variable domain (missing parts from reference TRBV28 and TRBJ2-7): DVKVTQSSRYLVKRTGEKVFLECVQDMDHENMFWYRQDPGLGLRLIYFSYDVKMKEKGDIPEGYSVSREKKERFSLILESASTNQTSMYLCASSSTLAGYYEQYFGPGTRLTVT.

A few counts support this clonotype. The J gene is TRBJ2-2, the V gene TRBV12-3 or TRBV12-4; D unresolved. The CDR3 extends over 12 amino acids. V was trimmed by 7 bases and J by 6 bases, leaving 9 bases between them. The CDR3 region is CASKKVPGELFF. CDR3 sequence (DNA): TGTGCCAGCAAGAAGGTACCCGGGGAGCTGTTTTTT.

The J gene is TRBJ2-1, the V gene TRBV7-3, with 8 nucleotides matching TRBD2. Losses at the gene ends were 1 base for V and 1 base for J; bases not matched to a gene: 3. Germline-derived CDR1 and CDR2 are SGHTA and FQGTGA. This CDR3 has 16 residues. CDR3 residues: CASSLSGGGSYNEQFF. DNA of the CDR3: TGTGCCAGCAGCTTAAGTGGCGGGGGGTCCTACAATGAGCAGTTCTTC.

A note on this clonotype: A much larger clone differs from this one at a single base, so this may be a read error. J is TRBJ2-1 and V is TRBV28, with TRBD2 as a possible D gene (5 bases). This CDR3 is built from 14 residues. V lost 7 bases and J 13 bases, leaving 23 bases between the germline ends. The germline CDR1 and CDR2 sequences are MDHEN and SYDVKM. CDR3 sequence reads: CASKGQEGGETQFF. The CDR3 bases are TGTGCCAGCAAGGGCCAAGAGGGCGGAGAGACCCAGTTCTTC.

The table lists this clonotype with many counts. A read error is possible here, since a much larger clone lies one base away. This chain links TRBV6-6 with TRBJ2-1, with 12 nucleotides matching TRBD1. TRBJ2-7 matches the DNA end more closely, so the J call is doubtful. From germline, CDR1 is MNHNY and CDR2 SVGAGI (reference sequence). The CDR3 consists of 17 residues. In DNA form, the CDR3 reads TGTGCCAGCAGTTTCCGGGGGACAGGGGGCGCCTACAATGAGCAGTACTTC. Its protein is CASSFRGTGGAYNEQYF.

The chain combines TRBV29-1 with TRBJ2-7; 11 positions match TRBD1. The junction had 4 bases not matched to a gene; V was cut back by 1 base and J by 2 bases. Germline V gene lookup returns CDR1 SQVTM and CDR2 ANQGSEA. The CDR3 has 15 residues. CDR3 sequence: CSVEAPDRGPYEQYF. In nucleotides, the CDR3 is TGCAGCGTTGAAGCTCCGGACAGGGGGCCCTACGAGCAGTACTTC.

This clonotype was seen only once. V usage is TRBV7-2 and J usage is TRBJ2-7; no clear D. V was shortened by 6 bases and J by 5 bases, with 17 bases between the two germline ends. Germline CDR1 SGHTA, CDR2 FQGNSA. The CDR3 is 14 residues long. In nucleotides, the CDR3 is TGTGCCAGCAGTATGGACCCCCGACACCACGAGCAGTACTTC. Translating it yields CASSMDPRHHEQYF. Combining the CDR3 with reference TRBV7-2 and TRBJ2-7 gives the whole variable domain GAGVSQSPSNKVTEKGKDVELRCDPISGHTALYWYRQSLGQGLEFLIYFQGNSAPDKSGLPSDRFSAERTGGSVSTLTIQRTQQEDSAVYLCASSMDPRHHEQYFGPGTRLTVT.

The chain uses TRBV13 and TRBJ1-5, with D possibly being TRBD1 (5 bases). Germline V gene data show CDR1 as PRHDT and CDR2 as FYEKMQ (reference sequence). The CDR3 is made up of 16 amino acids. Trimming stripped 0 bases from V and 4 bases from J, with 13 bases between. CDR3 DNA: TGTGCCAGCAGCTTAGGGCGACAGTCGCCAAATCAGCCCCAGCATTTT. Translation gives CASSLGRQSPNQPQHF.

This clonotype has more than one count but fewer than ten. A read error is possible here, since a much larger clone lies one base away. The genes are TRBV14 and TRBJ2-5; 8 bases are a match to TRBD2. V was pared by 0 bases and J by 6 bases, with 6 bases of the junction left unmatched. Germline V gene data show CDR1 as SGHDN and CDR2 as FVKESK. The CDR3 totals 15 residues. CDR3 bases: TGTGCCAGCAGCCAAGATCGGGGGGGCGCGCAGACCCAGTACTTC. Its translation is CASSQDRGGAQTQYF.